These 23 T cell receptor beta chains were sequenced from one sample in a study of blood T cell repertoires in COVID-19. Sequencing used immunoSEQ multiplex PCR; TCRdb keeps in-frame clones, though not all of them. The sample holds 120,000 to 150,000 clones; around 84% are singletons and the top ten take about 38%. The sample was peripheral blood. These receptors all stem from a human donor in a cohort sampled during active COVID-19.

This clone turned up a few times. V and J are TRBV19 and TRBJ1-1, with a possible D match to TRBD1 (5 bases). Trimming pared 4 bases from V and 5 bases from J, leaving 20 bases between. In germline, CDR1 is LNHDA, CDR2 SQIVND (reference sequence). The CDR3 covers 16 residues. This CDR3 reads CASSTDRTRGLTEAFF. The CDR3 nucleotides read TGTGCCAGTAGTACCGACAGAACCCGGGGGTTAACTGAAGCTTTCTTT.

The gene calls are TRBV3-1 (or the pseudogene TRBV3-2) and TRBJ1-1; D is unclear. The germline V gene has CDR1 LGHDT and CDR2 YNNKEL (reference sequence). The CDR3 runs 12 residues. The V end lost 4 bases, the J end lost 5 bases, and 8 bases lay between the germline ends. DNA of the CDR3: TGTGCCAGCAGCCGCGTTTTGACTGAAGCTTTCTTT. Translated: CASSRVLTEAFF.

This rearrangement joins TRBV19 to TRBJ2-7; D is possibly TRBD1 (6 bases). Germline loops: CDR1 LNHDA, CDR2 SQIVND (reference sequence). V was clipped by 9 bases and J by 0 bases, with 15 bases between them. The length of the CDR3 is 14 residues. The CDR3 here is CASGPGHYSYEQYF. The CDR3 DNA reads TGTGCCAGCGGTCCGGGACACTACTCCTACGAGCAGTACTTC. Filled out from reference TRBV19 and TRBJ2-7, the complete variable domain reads DGGITQSPKYLFRKEGQNVTLSCEQNLNHDAMYWYRQDPGQGLRLIYYSQIVNDFQKGDIAEGYSVSREKKESFPLTVTSAQKNPTAFYLCASGPGHYSYEQYFGPGTRLTVT.

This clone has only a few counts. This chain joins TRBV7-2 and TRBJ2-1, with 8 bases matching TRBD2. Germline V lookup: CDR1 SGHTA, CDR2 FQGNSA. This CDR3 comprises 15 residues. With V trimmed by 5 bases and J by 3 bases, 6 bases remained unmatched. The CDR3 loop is CASSPPGGGYNEQFF. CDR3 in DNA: TGTGCCAGCAGCCCCCCGGGAGGGGGCTACAATGAGCAGTTCTTC.

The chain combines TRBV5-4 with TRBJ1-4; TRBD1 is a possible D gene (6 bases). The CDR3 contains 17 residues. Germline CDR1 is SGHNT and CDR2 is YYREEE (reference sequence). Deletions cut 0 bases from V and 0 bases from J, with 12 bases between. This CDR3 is CASSLGGPLATNEKLFF. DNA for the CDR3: TGTGCCAGCAGCTTGGGGGGGCCCTTGGCAACTAATGAAAAACTGTTTTTT.

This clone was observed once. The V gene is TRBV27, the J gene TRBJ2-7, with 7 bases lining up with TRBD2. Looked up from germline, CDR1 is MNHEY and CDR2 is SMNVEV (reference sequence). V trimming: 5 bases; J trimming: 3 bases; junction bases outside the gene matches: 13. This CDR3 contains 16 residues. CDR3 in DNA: TGTGCCAGCAGTCTCACTAGCGCAGGCGGATTCTACGAGCAGTACTTC. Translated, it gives CASSLTSAGGFYEQYF.

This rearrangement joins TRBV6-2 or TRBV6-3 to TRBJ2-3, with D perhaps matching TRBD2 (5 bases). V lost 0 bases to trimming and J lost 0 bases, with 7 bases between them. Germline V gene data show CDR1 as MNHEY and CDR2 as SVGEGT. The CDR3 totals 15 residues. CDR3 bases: TGTGCCAGCAGTTACTCAGAGGGAAGCACAGATACGCAGTATTTT. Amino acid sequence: CASSYSEGSTDTQYF.

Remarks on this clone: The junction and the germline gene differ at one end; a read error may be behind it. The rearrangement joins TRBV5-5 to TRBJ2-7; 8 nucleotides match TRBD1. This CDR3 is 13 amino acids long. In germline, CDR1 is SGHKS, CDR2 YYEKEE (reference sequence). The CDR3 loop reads CASSSGTGIKLDF. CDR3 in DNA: TGTGCCAGCAGCTCCGGGACAGGCATCAAACTGGACTTC.

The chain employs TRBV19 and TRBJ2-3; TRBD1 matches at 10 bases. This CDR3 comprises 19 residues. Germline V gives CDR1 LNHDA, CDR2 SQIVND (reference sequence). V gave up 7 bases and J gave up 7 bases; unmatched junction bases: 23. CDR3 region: CASTPIGDRGRIARYTQYF. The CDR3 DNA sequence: TGTGCCAGTACTCCAATTGGTGACAGGGGGCGGATAGCCCGTTATACGCAGTATTTT.

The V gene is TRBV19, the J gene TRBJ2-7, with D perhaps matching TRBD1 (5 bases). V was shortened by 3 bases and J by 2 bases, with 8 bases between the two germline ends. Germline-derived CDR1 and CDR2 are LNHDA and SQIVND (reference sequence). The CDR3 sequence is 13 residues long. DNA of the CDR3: TGTGCCAGTAGTATCCAGGGAACCTACGAGCAGTACTTC. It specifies CASSIQGTYEQYF.

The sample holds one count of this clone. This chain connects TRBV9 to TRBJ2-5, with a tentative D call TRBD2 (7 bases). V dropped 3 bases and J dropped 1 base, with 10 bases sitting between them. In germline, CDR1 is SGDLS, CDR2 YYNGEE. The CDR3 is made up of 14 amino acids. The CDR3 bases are TGTGCCAGCAGCGCCGGGGGGCTCCAAGAGACCCAGTACTTC. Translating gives CASSAGGLQETQYF.

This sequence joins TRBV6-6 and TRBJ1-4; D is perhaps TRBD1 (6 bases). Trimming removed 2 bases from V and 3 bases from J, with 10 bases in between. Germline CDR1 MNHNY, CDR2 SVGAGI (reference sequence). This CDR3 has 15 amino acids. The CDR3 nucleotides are TGTGCCAGCAGTTACGTCGGGACACCTAATGAAAAACTGTTTTTT. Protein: CASSYVGTPNEKLFF.

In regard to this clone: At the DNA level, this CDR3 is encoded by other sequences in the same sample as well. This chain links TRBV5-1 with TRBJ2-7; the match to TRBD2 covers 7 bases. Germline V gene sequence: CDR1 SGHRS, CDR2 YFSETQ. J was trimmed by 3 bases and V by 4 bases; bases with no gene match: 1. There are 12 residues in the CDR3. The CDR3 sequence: CASSPGGYEQYF. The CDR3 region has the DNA TGCGCCAGCAGCCCGGGGGGCTACGAGCAGTACTTC.

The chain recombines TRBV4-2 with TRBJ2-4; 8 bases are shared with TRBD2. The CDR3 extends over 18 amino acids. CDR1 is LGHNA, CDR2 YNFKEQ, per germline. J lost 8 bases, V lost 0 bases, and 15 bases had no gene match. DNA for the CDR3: TGTGCCAGCAGCCAAGAATATAATGCGGGGGGCCCCCGGGACATTCAGTACTTC. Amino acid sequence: CASSQEYNAGGPRDIQYF.

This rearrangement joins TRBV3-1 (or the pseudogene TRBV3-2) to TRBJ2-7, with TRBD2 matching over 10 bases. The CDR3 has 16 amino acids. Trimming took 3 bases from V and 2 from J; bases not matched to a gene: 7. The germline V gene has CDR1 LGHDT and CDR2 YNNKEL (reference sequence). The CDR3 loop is CASSQLAGALTYEQYF. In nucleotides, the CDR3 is TGTGCCAGCAGCCAGCTAGCGGGGGCCCTAACCTACGAGCAGTACTTC.

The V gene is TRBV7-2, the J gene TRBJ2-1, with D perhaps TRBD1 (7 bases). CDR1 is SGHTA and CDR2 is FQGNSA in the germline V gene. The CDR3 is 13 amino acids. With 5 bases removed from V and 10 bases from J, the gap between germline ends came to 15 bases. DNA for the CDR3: TGTGCCAGCAGCCAGGGGGGCCTCGGGGAGCAGTTCTTC. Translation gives CASSQGGLGEQFF.

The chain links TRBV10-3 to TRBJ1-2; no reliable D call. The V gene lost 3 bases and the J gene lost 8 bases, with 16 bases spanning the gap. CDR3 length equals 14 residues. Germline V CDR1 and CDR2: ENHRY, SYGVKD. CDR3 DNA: TGTGCCATCAGTGAACCTAACAGCCCCAGCGGCTACACCTTC. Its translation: CAISEPNSPSGYTF.

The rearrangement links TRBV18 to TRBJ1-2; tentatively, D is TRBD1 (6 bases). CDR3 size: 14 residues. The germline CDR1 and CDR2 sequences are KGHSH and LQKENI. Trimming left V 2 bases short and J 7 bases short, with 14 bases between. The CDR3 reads CASSPDRSAPGYTF. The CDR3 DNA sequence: TGTGCCAGCTCACCAGACAGGTCCGCGCCTGGCTACACCTTC.

CDR3 sequence: CASSIMEGTDTQYF. The CDR3 region has the DNA TGTGCCAGTAGTATAATGGAGGGCACAGATACGCAGTATTTT. The chain couples TRBV19 to TRBJ2-3, with D perhaps matching TRBD2 (5 bases). Germline CDR1 LNHDA, CDR2 SQIVND (reference sequence). The CDR3 has 14 amino acids. The V end was cut by 2 bases, the J end by 1 base, with 7 bases between.

The CDR3 reads CASSQDLAINQPQHF. CDR3 bases: TGCGCCAGCAGCCAAGATCTTGCGATAAATCAGCCCCAGCATTTT. This chain links TRBV4-1 with TRBJ1-5, with D unresolved. V dropped 0 bases and J dropped 4 bases, with 10 bases sitting between them. Per germline, CDR1 MGHRA and CDR2 YSYEKL. The CDR3 length is 15 residues.

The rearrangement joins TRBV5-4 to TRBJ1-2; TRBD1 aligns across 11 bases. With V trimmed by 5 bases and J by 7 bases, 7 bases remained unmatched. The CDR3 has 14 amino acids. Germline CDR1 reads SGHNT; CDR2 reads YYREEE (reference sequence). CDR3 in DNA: TGTGCCAGCAGACCCTGGACAGGGGGCGGTGGCTACACCTTC. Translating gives CASRPWTGGGGYTF.

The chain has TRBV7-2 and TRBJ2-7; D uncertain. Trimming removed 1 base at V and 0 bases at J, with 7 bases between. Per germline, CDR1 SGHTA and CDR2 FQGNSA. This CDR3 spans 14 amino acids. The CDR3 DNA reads TGTGCCAGCAGCTTAGGGCAGGCCTCCTACGAGCAGTACTTC. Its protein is CASSLGQASYEQYF.

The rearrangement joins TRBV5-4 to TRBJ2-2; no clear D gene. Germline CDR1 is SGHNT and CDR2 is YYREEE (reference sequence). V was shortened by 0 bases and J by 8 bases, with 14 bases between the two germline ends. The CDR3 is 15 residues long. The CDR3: CASSLGRSVGGELFF. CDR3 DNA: TGTGCCAGCAGCTTGGGTAGAAGTGTCGGTGGGGAGCTGTTTTTT.